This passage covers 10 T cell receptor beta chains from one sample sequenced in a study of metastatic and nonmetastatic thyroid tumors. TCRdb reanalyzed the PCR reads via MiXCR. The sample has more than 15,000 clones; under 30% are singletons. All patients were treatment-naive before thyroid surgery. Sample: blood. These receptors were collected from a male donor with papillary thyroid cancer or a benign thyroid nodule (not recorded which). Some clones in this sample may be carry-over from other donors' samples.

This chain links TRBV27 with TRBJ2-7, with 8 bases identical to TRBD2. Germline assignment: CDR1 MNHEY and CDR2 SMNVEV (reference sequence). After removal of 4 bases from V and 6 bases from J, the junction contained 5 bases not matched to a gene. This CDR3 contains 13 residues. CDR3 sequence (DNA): TGTGCCAGCAGTTGGACGGGAGGGTCCGAGCAGTACTTC. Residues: CASSWTGGSEQYF.

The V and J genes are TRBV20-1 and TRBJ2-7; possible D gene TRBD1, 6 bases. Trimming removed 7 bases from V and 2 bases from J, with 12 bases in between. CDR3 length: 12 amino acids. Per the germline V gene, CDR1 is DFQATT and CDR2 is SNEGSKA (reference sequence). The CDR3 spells CSGTGSPYEQYF. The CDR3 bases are TGCAGTGGTACAGGGTCCCCCTACGAGCAGTACTTC.

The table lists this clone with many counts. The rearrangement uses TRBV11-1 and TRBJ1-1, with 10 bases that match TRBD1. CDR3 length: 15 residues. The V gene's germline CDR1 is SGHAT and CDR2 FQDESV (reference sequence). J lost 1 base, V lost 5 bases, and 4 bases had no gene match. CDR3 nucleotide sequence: TGTGCCAGCAGCCCACGGGACAGGGGGAACACTGAAGCTTTCTTT. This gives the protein CASSPRDRGNTEAFF.

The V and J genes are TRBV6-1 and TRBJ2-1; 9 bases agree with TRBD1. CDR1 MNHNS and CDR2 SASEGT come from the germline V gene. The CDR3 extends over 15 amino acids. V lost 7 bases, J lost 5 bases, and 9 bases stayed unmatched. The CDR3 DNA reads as TGTGCCAGCATCGCCCCCGGGACAGGGAACAATGAGCAGTTCTTC. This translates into CASIAPGTGNNEQFF.

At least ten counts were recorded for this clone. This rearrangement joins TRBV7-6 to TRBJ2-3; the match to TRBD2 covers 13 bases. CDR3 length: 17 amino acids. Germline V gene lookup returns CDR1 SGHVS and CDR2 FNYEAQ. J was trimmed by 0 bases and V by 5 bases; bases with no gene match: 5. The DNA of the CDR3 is TGTGCCAGCAGCGAACTAGCGGGGGGGGTTAGCACAGATACGCAGTATTTT. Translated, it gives CASSELAGGVSTDTQYF.

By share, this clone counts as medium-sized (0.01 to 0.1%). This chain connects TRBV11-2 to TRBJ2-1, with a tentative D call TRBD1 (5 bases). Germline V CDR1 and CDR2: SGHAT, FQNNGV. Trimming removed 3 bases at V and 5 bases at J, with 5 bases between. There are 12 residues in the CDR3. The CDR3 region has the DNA TGTGCCAGCAGCTTGACAGACAATGAGCAGTTCTTC. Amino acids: CASSLTDNEQFF.

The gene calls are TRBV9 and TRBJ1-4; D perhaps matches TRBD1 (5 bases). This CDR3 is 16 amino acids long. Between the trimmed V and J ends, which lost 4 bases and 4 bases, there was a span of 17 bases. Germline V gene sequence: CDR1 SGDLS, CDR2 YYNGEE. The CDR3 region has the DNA TGTGCCAGCAGCCCGGCGTCCGGGGGGTATAATGAAAAACTGTTTTTT. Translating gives CASSPASGGYNEKLFF.

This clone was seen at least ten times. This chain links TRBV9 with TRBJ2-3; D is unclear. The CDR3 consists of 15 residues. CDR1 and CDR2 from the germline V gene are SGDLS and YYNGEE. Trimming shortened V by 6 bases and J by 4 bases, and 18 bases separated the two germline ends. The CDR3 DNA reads TGTGCCAGCACCGCCGGGCTAGTCATTGCAGATACGCAGTATTTT. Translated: CASTAGLVIADTQYF.

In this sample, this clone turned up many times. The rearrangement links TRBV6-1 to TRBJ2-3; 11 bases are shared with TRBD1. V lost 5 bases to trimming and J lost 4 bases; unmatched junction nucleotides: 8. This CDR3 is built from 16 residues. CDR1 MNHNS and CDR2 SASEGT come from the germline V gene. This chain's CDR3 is CASSTQPGQGADTQYF. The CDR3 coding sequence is TGTGCCAGCAGTACTCAGCCGGGACAGGGGGCAGATACGCAGTATTTT.

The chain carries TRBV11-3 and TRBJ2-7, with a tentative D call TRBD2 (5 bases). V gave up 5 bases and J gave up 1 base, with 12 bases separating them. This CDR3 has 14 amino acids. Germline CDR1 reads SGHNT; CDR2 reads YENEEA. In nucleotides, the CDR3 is TGTGCCAGCAGCACCTTGGAGGTATCCTACGAGCAGTACTTC. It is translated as CASSTLEVSYEQYF.